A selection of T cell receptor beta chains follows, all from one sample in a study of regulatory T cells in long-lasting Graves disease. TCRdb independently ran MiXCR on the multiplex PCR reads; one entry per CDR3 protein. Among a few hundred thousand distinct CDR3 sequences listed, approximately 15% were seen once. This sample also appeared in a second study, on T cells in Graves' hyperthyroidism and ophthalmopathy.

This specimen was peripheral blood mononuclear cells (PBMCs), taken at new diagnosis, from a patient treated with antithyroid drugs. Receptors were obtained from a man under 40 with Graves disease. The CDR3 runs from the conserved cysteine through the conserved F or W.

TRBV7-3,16,CASSGGLAGLIYEQYF
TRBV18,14,CASRGSVDTGELFF
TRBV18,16,CASSPPIGRDSYEQYF
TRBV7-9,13,CASQAGSYNEQFF
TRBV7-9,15,CASRPISGSTNEQFF
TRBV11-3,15,CASSFVLTNTGELFF
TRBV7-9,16,CASSLLDSATTGELFF
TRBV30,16,CASSKPQGMRNSPLHF
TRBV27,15,CASSSWDRGDTEAFF
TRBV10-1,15,CASSDLAGDTGELFF
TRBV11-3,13,CASVQFSGNTIYF
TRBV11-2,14,CASSLGGQPDTQYF
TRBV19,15,CASIQTGTENTEAFF
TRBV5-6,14,CASSVGQGKNIQYF
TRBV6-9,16,CASSYLASGSGETQYF
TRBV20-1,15,CSARDYRLLGNEQFF
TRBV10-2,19,CASSESRLAPQIEGETQYF
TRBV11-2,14,CASSPFPRPNTQYF
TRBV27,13,CASSWGHWAEAFF
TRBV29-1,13,CSVVSGTGSGYTF
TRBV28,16,CASSTGEGWGNTEAFF
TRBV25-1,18,CASSESYVAGGAKNIQYF
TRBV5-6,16,CASSFSSGRAKYEQYF
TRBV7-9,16,CASSLRQGASTDTQYF
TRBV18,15,CASSPPNRGNQPQHF
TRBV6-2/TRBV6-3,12,CASRTGPEKLVF
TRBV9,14,CASSSGAAGNTIYF
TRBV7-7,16,CASSKLGGGSTDTQYF
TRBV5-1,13,CASSLDQSYGYTF
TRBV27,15,CAIPSRTGGWTEAFF
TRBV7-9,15,CASSPFTSGGNEQFF
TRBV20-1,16,CSARDADRGRHNEQFF
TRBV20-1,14,CSARDGLATDTQYF
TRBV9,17,CASSDGLAGGPGETQYF
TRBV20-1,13,CSARPPGKETQYF
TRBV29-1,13,CSGGQGMGTEAFF
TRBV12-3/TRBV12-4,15,CASSYSASGSGEQFF
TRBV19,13,CASTSGRAYGYTF
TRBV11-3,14,CASSLRAGVGEAFF
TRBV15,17,CATSAGSRTSGSYEQYF
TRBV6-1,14,CASSLLWEGNEQYF
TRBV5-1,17,CASSLRQLDYLNTEAFF
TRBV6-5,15,CASSSPAGGTDTQYF
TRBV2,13,CASRGDSSYEQYF
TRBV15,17,CATSRDLRGRGYNEQFF
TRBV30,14,CAWSRLRGTYEQYF
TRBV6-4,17,CASSEMVAGGGAGELFF
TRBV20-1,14,CSALLWDSTDTQYF
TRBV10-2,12,CASRRGPDTQYF
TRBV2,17,CASSEAGSGSGTDTQYF